These 30 T cell receptor beta chains share one sample of origin, sequenced in a study of T-cell reconstitution after alpha-beta-depleted transplantation in children. Preparation of the TCRbeta library was carried out with unique molecular identifiers. MiXCR, applied by TCRdb to the PCR reads, yields one record per CDR3 protein. Of approximately 400,000 distinct CDR3 sequences in the sample, about 11% were seen once. This material consisted of PBMCs from the stem cell graft donor, taken from the stem cell graft. The receptor set was obtained from a human donor who donated a stem cell graft to a child with acute myeloid leukemia.

This clonotype was observed a few times. This rearrangement joins TRBV5-1 to TRBJ2-7, with 14 bases fitting TRBD2. The CDR3 extends over 18 amino acids. With 2 bases clipped from V and 4 bases from J, the junction kept 11 bases outside the gene matches. Germline CDR1 SGHRS, CDR2 YFSETQ. CDR3 sequence reads: CASSFRGLAGAEQYEQYF. CDR3 nucleotide sequence: TGCGCCAGCAGCTTCAGGGGACTAGCGGGAGCGGAACAGTACGAGCAGTACTTC.

This clonotype was observed a handful of times. This chain joins TRBV12-3 or TRBV12-4 and TRBJ1-4, with 7 bases fitting TRBD1. The length of the CDR3 is 15 residues. The ends lost 4 bases at V and 4 bases at J; junction bases unmatched: 6. CDR3 DNA sequence: TGTGCCAGCAGTTCCGGGACAGAGAATAATGAAAAACTGTTTTTT. Encoded protein: CASSSGTENNEKLFF.

This clonotype appeared a few times. The gene calls are TRBV20-1 and TRBJ1-4, with 9 bases matching TRBD1. Germline V CDR1 and CDR2: DFQATT, SNEGSKA (reference sequence). The CDR3 has 15 amino acids. Trimming at V came to 0 bases and at J to 6 bases, leaving 5 bases not matched to a gene. The DNA for the CDR3 is TGCAGTGCTAGAGATTACCGGGACAGGGATGAAAAACTGTTTTTT. Residues: CSARDYRDRDEKLFF.

This clonotype came up many times. The chain joins TRBV7-9 to TRBJ2-1; possible D gene TRBD1, 6 bases. V was cut by 2 bases and J by 13 bases, with 18 bases left in between. The CDR3 has 14 amino acids. CDR1 and CDR2 from the germline V gene are SEHNR and FQNEAQ (reference sequence). CDR3 sequence (DNA): TGTGCCAGCAGCTTAAATACAGGGCGAGAACGACAGTTCTTC. Its translation is CASSLNTGRERQFF.

The CDR3 here is CASSYSTDLETQYF. CDR3 in DNA: TGTGCCAGCAGTTACTCGACCGACTTAGAGACCCAGTACTTC. This sequence joins TRBV6-2 or TRBV6-3 and TRBJ2-5; no clear D gene. The CDR3 is made up of 14 amino acids. Per the germline V gene, CDR1 is MNHEY and CDR2 is SVGEGT. Trimming removed 0 bases at V and 4 bases at J, with 9 bases between.

The chain joins TRBV11-2 to TRBJ2-2; D remains unclear. This CDR3 comprises 15 residues. Trimming cost V 5 bases and J 0 bases, with 10 bases left between them. In germline, CDR1 is SGHAT, CDR2 FQNNGV. The CDR3 sequence is CASSVIRSNTGELFF. DNA of the CDR3: TGTGCCAGCAGCGTTATCAGGTCGAACACCGGGGAGCTGTTTTTT.

Ten or more counts support this clonotype. The chain recombines TRBV7-6 with TRBJ2-3; 12 bases line up with TRBD2. Trimming removed 4 bases from V and 8 bases from J; junction bases left unmatched: 10. Germline values: CDR1 SGHVS, CDR2 FNYEAQ. This CDR3 has 16 residues. CDR3 region: CASSSTLAGGLGTQYF. CDR3 in DNA: TGTGCCAGCAGCTCCACCCTAGCGGGAGGGCTCGGTACGCAGTATTTT. Full variable domain (remainder filled in from reference TRBV7-6 and TRBJ2-3): GAGVSQSPRYKVTKRGQDVALRCDPISGHVSLYWYRQALGQGPEFLTYFNYEAQQDKSGLPNDRFSAERPEGSISTLTIQRTEQRDSAMYRCASSSTLAGGLGTQYFGPGTRLTVL.

Ten or more counts support this clonotype. The chain couples TRBV4-1 to TRBJ2-3; D not resolved. The length of the CDR3 is 15 residues. Trimming removed 0 bases from V and 2 bases from J, with 9 bases in between. Germline V CDR1 and CDR2: MGHRA, YSYEKL. CDR3 DNA: TGCGCCAGCAGCCAAGAAGACTGGTACACAGATACGCAGTATTTT. Its translation: CASSQEDWYTDTQYF.

This clonotype has more than one count but fewer than ten. V gene TRBV10-2 combines with J gene TRBJ1-5, with TRBD1 matching over 8 bases. With 2 bases clipped from V and 3 bases from J, the junction kept 6 bases outside the gene matches. There are 16 residues in the CDR3. Germline assignment: CDR1 WSHSY and CDR2 SAAADI. CDR3 protein: CASSERGTGSNQPQHF. CDR3 DNA: TGCGCCAGCAGTGAGAGGGGGACAGGATCCAATCAGCCCCAGCATTTT.

This clonotype was counted between two and nine times. The V call is TRBV20-1, the J call TRBJ1-1; 7 nucleotides match TRBD1. Trimming cost V 4 bases and J 5 bases; bases outside gene matches: 4. Germline assignment: CDR1 DFQATT and CDR2 SNEGSKA (reference sequence). This CDR3 is 12 amino acids long. CDR3 residues: CSAKAGGTEAFF. DNA of the CDR3: TGCAGTGCTAAAGCAGGGGGAACTGAAGCTTTCTTT.

The chain carries TRBV20-1 and TRBJ2-7; a weak D match, TRBD2 (6 bases). The V and J ends lost 2 bases and 3 bases respectively, with 14 bases between them. This CDR3 is built from 14 residues. Per the germline V gene, CDR1 is DFQATT and CDR2 is SNEGSKA (reference sequence). CDR3 loop: CSARPAREYYEQYF. Written as DNA, the CDR3 is TGCAGTGCTAGACCCGCCCGGGAGTACTACGAGCAGTACTTC.

This clonotype was detected only a few times. V gene TRBV12-3 or TRBV12-4 combines with J gene TRBJ2-5; the match to TRBD2 covers 15 bases. The CDR3 length is 16 residues. V gave up 4 bases and J gave up 4 bases; unmatched junction bases: 4. DNA of the CDR3: TGTGCCAGCAGTTCGGGGACTAGCGGGGGGAGAGAGACCCAGTACTTC. Residues: CASSSGTSGGRETQYF.

This clonotype occurred a few times. J is TRBJ2-5 and V is TRBV4-2, with 8 bases fitting TRBD2. V shed 4 bases and J 4 bases; nucleotides not matched to a gene: 11. Per the germline V gene, CDR1 is LGHNA and CDR2 is YNFKEQ. This CDR3 has 16 amino acids. CDR3 amino acids: CASSLGGGSGAETQYF. The DNA of the CDR3 is TGTGCCAGCAGCCTAGGCGGGGGGTCGGGGGCAGAGACCCAGTACTTC.

CDR3 DNA sequence: TGCGCCAGCACGATAGGACTAGCGGGGGGGGCCTCAGATACGCAGTATTTT. Translating gives CASTIGLAGGASDTQYF. J is TRBJ2-3 and V is TRBV5-1, with 15 bases lining up with TRBD2. This CDR3 comprises 17 residues. The germline V gene encodes CDR1 SGHRS and CDR2 YFSETQ. With 6 bases clipped from V and 4 bases from J, the junction kept 9 bases outside the gene matches.

This clonotype was picked up many times. The CDR3 DNA follows: TGCGCCAGCAGCTCCGGGACAGGGATCAGTTCAGCTTTCTTT. It specifies CASSSGTGISSAFF. The chain recombines TRBV5-1 with TRBJ1-1; the match to TRBD1 covers 9 bases. Per germline, CDR1 SGHRS and CDR2 YFSETQ. This CDR3 is 14 amino acids long. The trim removed 3 bases at V and 10 bases at J, leaving 10 bases unmatched.

The chain couples TRBV5-1 to TRBJ2-3, with 10 bases lining up with TRBD1. The CDR3 totals 16 residues. Germline trimming cut 0 bases from V and 1 base from J; bases unmatched to any gene: 2. In germline, CDR1 is SGHRS, CDR2 YFSETQ. Written as DNA, the CDR3 is TGCGCCAGCAGCTTGGCAGGGACAGGGGGCACAGATACGCAGTATTTT. This translates into CASSLAGTGGTDTQYF.

This clonotype occurred a few times. This chain links TRBV7-9 with TRBJ2-1, with 12 bases matching TRBD2. The J segment lost 5 bases and the V segment lost 4 bases, leaving 6 bases of the junction unmatched. The CDR3 length is 16 residues. The germline gives CDR1 SEHNR, CDR2 FQNEAQ (reference sequence). CDR3 in DNA: TGTGCCAGCAGCTCCTCTAGCGGGGGGGCCAACAATGAGCAGTTCTTC. This translates into CASSSSSGGANNEQFF.

This clonotype was detected only a few times. This rearrangement joins TRBV5-1 to TRBJ2-1, with 7 nucleotides matching TRBD1. Germline CDR1 reads SGHRS; CDR2 reads YFSETQ. The CDR3 sequence is 14 residues long. Trimming took 0 bases from V and 8 from J; bases not matched to a gene: 5. DNA of the CDR3: TGCGCCAGCAGCTTGGGAGACAGGGCGGATGAGCAGTTCTTC. Residues: CASSLGDRADEQFF.

This clonotype was counted many times. The rearrangement joins TRBV7-9 to TRBJ2-1; 8 bases fit TRBD2. Germline V gives CDR1 SEHNR, CDR2 FQNEAQ (reference sequence). V shed 5 bases and J 6 bases; nucleotides not matched to a gene: 6. CDR3 length: 14 residues. CDR3 sequence reads: CASSPRAGGNEQFF. In nucleotides, the CDR3 is TGTGCCAGCAGCCCCAGGGCGGGAGGCAATGAGCAGTTCTTC.

The V gene is TRBV4-1, the J gene TRBJ1-1, with TRBD1 as a possible D gene (6 bases). The germline V gene encodes CDR1 MGHRA and CDR2 YSYEKL. The V end was cut by 4 bases, the J end by 0 bases, with 12 bases between. The length of the CDR3 is 15 residues. This CDR3 is CASSPRTEMNTEAFF. The DNA of the CDR3 is TGCGCCAGCAGCCCCCGGACAGAGATGAACACTGAAGCTTTCTTT.

The CDR3 DNA reads as TGTGCCAGCAGTTACTCAGCAGGGGGGAATACCTACGAGCAGTACTTC. Translation gives CASSYSAGGNTYEQYF. The gene calls are TRBV6-5 and TRBJ2-7, with D perhaps TRBD1 (7 bases). Trimming pared 0 bases from V and 2 bases from J, leaving 14 bases between. The CDR3 extends over 16 amino acids. Germline CDR1 MNHEY, CDR2 SVGAGI.

A few counts support this clonotype. The chain links TRBV20-1 to TRBJ1-1; 7 positions agree with TRBD1. Trimming removed 4 bases from V and 7 bases from J; junction bases left unmatched: 3. Germline assignment: CDR1 DFQATT and CDR2 SNEGSKA (reference sequence). This CDR3 has 11 residues. CDR3 nucleotide sequence: TGCAGTGCTAAGGACAGGCTTGAAGCTTTCTTT. Translating it yields CSAKDRLEAFF.

This clonotype was seen a handful of times. The gene calls are TRBV4-2 and TRBJ1-2; 9 bases map to TRBD1. CDR3 size: 15 residues. Unmatched junction bases numbered 7, after V lost 1 base and J lost 7 bases. Germline V gene sequence: CDR1 LGHNA, CDR2 YNFKEQ. The CDR3: CASSQGVTGGIGYTF. In DNA form, the CDR3 reads TGTGCCAGCAGCCAAGGGGTGACAGGGGGTATTGGCTACACCTTC.

This clonotype was observed a few times. Germline and junction disagree at one end, which may indicate a read error. The chain couples TRBV7-9 to TRBJ2-3; D is tentatively TRBD1 or TRBD2 (6 bases each). CDR1 SEHNR and CDR2 FQNEAQ come from the germline V gene (reference sequence). The CDR3 loop spans 14 amino acids. CDR3 DNA sequence: TGTGCCAGCAGATTAGGAGGGGGACAAGATACGCAGTATTTT. It codes for CASRLGGGQDTQYF.

This clonotype occurred many times. The rearrangement uses TRBV7-6 and TRBJ1-5, with unresolved D. CDR3 length: 14 amino acids. Germline V gene data show CDR1 as SGHVS and CDR2 as FNYEAQ. V shed 1 base and J shed 2 bases, with 6 bases lying between them. The CDR3 is CASSLEQGNQPQHF. The CDR3 nucleotides read TGTGCCAGCAGCTTAGAGCAGGGCAATCAGCCCCAGCATTTT.

In DNA form, the CDR3 reads TGCGCCAGCAGCTTGGGGGGACTAGCGGGCATGGATACGCAGTATTTT. Its protein product is CASSLGGLAGMDTQYF. The chain recombines TRBV5-1 with TRBJ2-3; 12 bases map to TRBD2. The trim removed 0 bases at V and 6 bases at J, leaving 5 bases unmatched. Looked up from germline, CDR1 is SGHRS and CDR2 is YFSETQ. This CDR3 has 16 amino acids. Looking up the rest from reference TRBV5-1 and TRBJ2-3 gives the full variable domain: KAGVTQTPRYLIKTRGQQVTLSCSPISGHRSVSWYQQTPGQGLQFLFEYFSETQRNKGNFPGRFSGRQFSNSRSEMNVSTLELGDSALYLCASSLGGLAGMDTQYFGPGTRLTVL.

V gene TRBV6-1 combines with J gene TRBJ2-7; D unclear. The CDR3 spans 14 residues. The germline gives CDR1 MNHNS, CDR2 SASEGT. Trimming took off 6 bases at V and 0 bases at J, with 12 bases between the two ends. CDR3 in DNA: TGTGCCAGCAGCCGCGACTTGATCTCCTACGAGCAGTACTTC. As protein: CASSRDLISYEQYF.

This clonotype has at least ten counts. The rearrangement uses TRBV5-1 and TRBJ2-7; TRBD2 aligns across 11 bases. Germline trimming cut 4 bases from V and 0 bases from J; bases unmatched to any gene: 6. The CDR3 spans 16 residues. Germline values: CDR1 SGHRS, CDR2 YFSETQ. CDR3 sequence: CASSPEGLAASYEQYF. The CDR3 DNA reads TGCGCCAGCAGCCCGGAGGGACTAGCGGCCTCCTACGAGCAGTACTTC.

This clonotype came up a few times. The gene calls are TRBV20-1 and TRBJ2-7; TRBD1 aligns across 8 bases. Trimming at V came to 2 bases and at J to 7 bases, leaving 7 bases not matched to a gene. The CDR3 is 13 residues long. CDR1 is DFQATT and CDR2 is SNEGSKA in the germline V gene (reference sequence). The CDR3: CSARLSGGQEQYV. For the CDR3, the DNA is TGCAGTGCTAGATTGTCAGGGGGCCAAGAGCAGTACGTC.

In its sample, this clonotype was seen a few times. The chain recombines TRBV12-3 or TRBV12-4 with TRBJ2-4, with D possibly matching TRBD2 (7 bases). The ends were cut back, 8 bases at V and 8 bases at J, with 25 bases in the middle. The CDR3 runs 16 residues. The CDR3 loop reads CASCSPAGALQDIQYF. CDR3 nucleotides: TGTGCCAGCTGCTCCCCCGCGGGGGCCCTCCAGGACATTCAGTACTTC.